The present entry profiles one T cell receptor beta chain with its context. The sample belongs to a study of blood T cell repertoires in COVID-19. After removal of 0 bases from V and 8 bases from J, the junction contained 6 bases not matched to a gene. The CDR3 runs to 16 residues. Germline assignment: CDR1 KGHSH and CDR2 LQKENI. Only in-frame clones appear in the TCRdb table, and some are missing; sequencing was by immunoSEQ multiplex PCR. The table includes tens of thousands of clones, about 90% detected once. Sequences were obtained from peripheral blood. The TCR comes from a man older than 75 in a cohort sampled during active COVID-19. V gene TRBV18 combines with J gene TRBJ2-1; 11 nucleotides agree with TRBD1. CDR3 coding DNA: TGTGCCAGCTCACCACCGTTCGGACAGGGGGCCGATGAGCAGTTCTTC. Protein product: CASSPPFGQGADEQFF. Full variable domain (outside the CDR3, taken from reference TRBV18 and TRBJ2-1): NAGVMQNPRHLVRRRGQEARLRCSPMKGHSHVYWYRQLPEEGLKFMVYLQKENIIDESGMPKERFSAEFPKEGPSILRIQQVVRGDSAAYFCASSPPFGQGADEQFFGPGTRLTVL.